The rows below give T cell receptor beta chains drawn from one sample of a study of blood T cells in healthy people across ages. Via MiXCR, TCRdb re-called the 5' RACE reads, giving one row per CDR3 protein. Among under 2,000,000 distinct CDR3 sequences listed, just under 50% were seen once. The sequenced material came from blood. The origin of the receptors is a woman aged 40 to 49 in good health. Each CDR3 is given with its conserved first and last residue. D genes are given only for firm matches. Size values are once, few and many counts, or a class for expanded clones, and some rows have none.

abundance: NA; v_gene: TRBV9; d_gene: TRBD2; j_gene: TRBJ2-3; CDR3aa: CASSVVASGGANTDTQYF; CDR3nt: TGTGCCAGCAGCGTAGTGGCTAGCGGGGGGGCGAACACAGATACGCAGTATTTT
abundance: NA; v_gene: TRBV6-5; d_gene: NA; j_gene: TRBJ2-1; CDR3aa: CASSRLAGSRYNEQFF; CDR3nt: TGTGCCAGCAGCCGACTGGCGGGGTCTCGATACAATGAGCAGTTCTTC
abundance: NA; v_gene: TRBV10-3; d_gene: NA; j_gene: TRBJ2-3; CDR3aa: CAISEGQDTQYF; CDR3nt: TGTGCCATCAGTGAAGGTCAAGATACGCAGTATTTT
abundance: NA; v_gene: TRBV7-3; d_gene: TRBD1; j_gene: TRBJ2-1; CDR3aa: CASSQGQSYNEQFF; CDR3nt: TGTGCCAGCAGCCAGGGACAGTCCTACAATGAGCAGTTCTTC
abundance: few; v_gene: TRBV20-1; d_gene: TRBD1; j_gene: TRBJ1-4; CDR3aa: CSAMPGQGAEKLFF; CDR3nt: TGCAGTGCTATGCCGGGACAGGGGGCTGAAAAACTGTTTTTT
abundance: few; v_gene: TRBV27; d_gene: TRBD2; j_gene: TRBJ2-1; CDR3aa: CASSLFFSSGGYEQFF; CDR3nt: TGTGCCAGCAGTTTATTTTTTTCTAGCGGGGGCTATGAGCAGTTCTTC
abundance: NA; v_gene: TRBV20-1; d_gene: NA; j_gene: TRBJ1-1; CDR3aa: CSARNHGNEAFF; CDR3nt: TGCAGTGCTCGAAACCATGGGAATGAAGCTTTCTTT
abundance: NA; v_gene: TRBV2; d_gene: NA; j_gene: TRBJ2-5; CDR3aa: CANVGQAFMETQYF; CDR3nt: TGTGCCAACGTTGGGCAGGCATTCATGGAGACCCAGTACTTC
abundance: NA; v_gene: TRBV12-3/TRBV12-4; d_gene: NA; j_gene: TRBJ1-2; CDR3aa: CASSLRGWYGHTF; CDR3nt: TGTGCCAGCAGTTTGAGGGGGTGGTATGGCCACACCTTC
abundance: few; v_gene: TRBV3-1; d_gene: TRBD1; j_gene: TRBJ1-1; CDR3aa: CASSQGPGTDTEAFF; CDR3nt: TGTGCCAGCAGCCAAGGCCCCGGGACAGACACTGAAGCTTTCTTT
abundance: once; v_gene: TRBV6-6; d_gene: NA; j_gene: TRBJ1-2; CDR3aa: CASKFGTTELYGHTF; CDR3nt: TGTGCCAGCAAATTCGGGACGACCGAACTCTATGGCCACACCTTC
abundance: NA; v_gene: TRBV20-1; d_gene: NA; j_gene: TRBJ2-7; CDR3aa: CSAILLGEQYF; CDR3nt: TGCAGTGCTATCCTATTAGGCGAGCAGTACTTC
abundance: NA; v_gene: TRBV29-1; d_gene: NA; j_gene: TRBJ1-5; CDR3aa: CSVVWTNRGNQPQHF; CDR3nt: TGCAGCGTTGTTTGGACCAACCGGGGAAATCAGCCCCAGCATTTT
abundance: NA; v_gene: TRBV3-1; d_gene: NA; j_gene: TRBJ2-3; CDR3aa: CASSIRDGRMTDTQYF; CDR3nt: TGTGCCAGCAGCATACGGGACGGAAGGATGACAGATACGCAGTATTTT
abundance: once; v_gene: TRBV10-2; d_gene: TRBD2; j_gene: TRBJ2-5; CDR3aa: CASSEFRKSGGVETQYF; CDR3nt: TGCGCCAGCAGTGAATTCCGGAAAAGCGGGGGGGTAGAGACCCAGTACTTC
abundance: few; v_gene: TRBV3-1; d_gene: TRBD2; j_gene: TRBJ2-1; CDR3aa: CASSQVAGMYNEQFF; CDR3nt: TGTGCCAGCAGCCAAGTAGCGGGGATGTACAATGAGCAGTTCTTC
abundance: once; v_gene: TRBV20-1; d_gene: NA; j_gene: TRBJ2-1; CDR3aa: CSATPSSIDEQFF; CDR3nt: TGCAGTGCTACCCCTTCTAGCATCGATGAGCAGTTCTTC
abundance: NA; v_gene: TRBV5-1; d_gene: TRBD1; j_gene: TRBJ1-5; CDR3aa: CASSLAPMKGQAGQPQHF; CDR3nt: TGCGCCAGCAGCTTGGCCCCAATGAAAGGACAGGCAGGACAGCCCCAGCATTTT
abundance: once; v_gene: TRBV7-8; d_gene: NA; j_gene: TRBJ2-2; CDR3aa: CASRAGRVTGELFF; CDR3nt: TGTGCCTCCCGGGCAGGGCGTGTCACCGGGGAGCTGTTTTTT
abundance: NA; v_gene: TRBV4-3; d_gene: NA; j_gene: TRBJ2-7; CDR3aa: CASSQDFHGEQPYEQYF; CDR3nt: TGCGCCAGCAGCCAAGATTTTCACGGGGAACAACCCTACGAGCAGTACTTC
abundance: NA; v_gene: TRBV28; d_gene: NA; j_gene: TRBJ2-5; CDR3aa: CASSTSSSLGETQYF; CDR3nt: TGTGCCAGCTCAACCTCGAGCAGTTTGGGAGAGACCCAGTACTTC
abundance: few; v_gene: TRBV7-2; d_gene: NA; j_gene: TRBJ2-7; CDR3aa: CASSLAHSYEQYF; CDR3nt: TGTGCCAGCAGCTTAGCCCACTCCTACGAGCAGTACTTC